The present T cell receptor (beta chain) was sequenced within a study of cytomegalovirus exposure and HLA in healthy donors. Study in general: From 170 million or so T cells, an earlier analysis saw approximately 120 million unique TCR beta sequences. Researchers found that about 84% of about 400 genotyped donors fell within the Caucasian-associated ancestry cluster. Study observations and caveats: High sensitivity and specificity were reportedly achieved when the classifier diagnosed cytomegalovirus status.

To note about this clone: Antigen specificity is unknown.

The PCR employed 60 Vbeta primers together with 13 Jbeta primers. The assay was immunoSEQ multiplex PCR, and TCRdb's table has in-frame clones only and misses some. The data contain roughly 170,000 clones, approximately 72% of them seen just once; the ten biggest clones take up about 2.3%. The CDR3 covers 13 residues. From germline, CDR1 is MNHNS and CDR2 SASEGT. With 5 bases clipped from V and 3 bases from J, the junction kept 3 bases outside the gene matches. Input material: PBMCs. The sequence came from a female donor in good health and CMV-seronegative. The genes are TRBV6-1 and TRBJ1-2; 7 bases map to TRBD1. The CDR3 here is CASSRQGHYGYTF. In DNA, the CDR3 is TGTGCCAGCAGTAGACAGGGACACTATGGCTACACCTTC.